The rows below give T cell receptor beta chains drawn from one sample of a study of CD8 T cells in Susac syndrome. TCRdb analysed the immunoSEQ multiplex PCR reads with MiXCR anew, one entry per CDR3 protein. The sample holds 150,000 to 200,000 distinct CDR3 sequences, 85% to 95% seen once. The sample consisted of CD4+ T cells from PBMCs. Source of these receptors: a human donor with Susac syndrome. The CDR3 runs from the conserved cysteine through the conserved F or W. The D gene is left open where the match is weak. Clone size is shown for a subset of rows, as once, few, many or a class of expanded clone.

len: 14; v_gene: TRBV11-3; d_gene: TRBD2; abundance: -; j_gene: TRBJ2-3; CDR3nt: TGTGCCAGCAGCAGCGCGGGGGGGCTAGATACGCAGTATTTT; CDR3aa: CASSSAGGLDTQYF
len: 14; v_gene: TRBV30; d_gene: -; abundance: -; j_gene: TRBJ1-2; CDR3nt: TGTGCCTGGAGCCCCCTAAGTGGCAGCTATGGCTACACCTTC; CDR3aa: CAWSPLSGSYGYTF
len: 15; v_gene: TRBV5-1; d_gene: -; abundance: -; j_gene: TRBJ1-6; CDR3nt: TGCGCCAGCAGCTGGGACAACGGGGATAATTCACCCCTCCACTTT; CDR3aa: CASSWDNGDNSPLHF
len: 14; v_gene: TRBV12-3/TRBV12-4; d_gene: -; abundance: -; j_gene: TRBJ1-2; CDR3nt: TGTGCCAGCAGTCCCGCTTATGGGGACTATGGCTACACCTTC; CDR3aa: CASSPAYGDYGYTF
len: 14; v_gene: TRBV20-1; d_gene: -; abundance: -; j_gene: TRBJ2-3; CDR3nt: TGCAGAGCCGGTAGCAACGCCGACGCAGATACGCAGTATTTT; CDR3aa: CRAGSNADADTQYF
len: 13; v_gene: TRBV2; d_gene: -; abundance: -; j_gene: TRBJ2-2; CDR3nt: TGTGCCAGCACTTCGGCACGGCCCGGGGAGCTGTTTTTT; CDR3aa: CASTSARPGELFF
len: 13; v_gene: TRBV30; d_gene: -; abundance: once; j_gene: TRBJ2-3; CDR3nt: TGTGCCTGGAGTGTACGAGACAGGGATACGCAGTATTTT; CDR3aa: CAWSVRDRDTQYF
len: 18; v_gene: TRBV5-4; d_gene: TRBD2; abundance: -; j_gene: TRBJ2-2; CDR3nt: TGTGCCAGCAGCCCCGGACTAGCGGGGGCCTCGAACACCGGGGAGCTGTTTTTT; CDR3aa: CASSPGLAGASNTGELFF
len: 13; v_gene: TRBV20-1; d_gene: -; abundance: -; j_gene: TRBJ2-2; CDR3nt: TGCAGTGCAACCAGACTAGAGACCGGGGAGCTGTTTTTT; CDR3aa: CSATRLETGELFF
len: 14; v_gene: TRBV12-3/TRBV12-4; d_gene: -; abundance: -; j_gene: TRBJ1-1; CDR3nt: TGTGCCAGCAGTTTATGGGGGGCCGACACTGAAGCTTTCTTT; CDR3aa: CASSLWGADTEAFF
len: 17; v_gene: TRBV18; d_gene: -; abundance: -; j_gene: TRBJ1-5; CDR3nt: TGTGCCAGCTCACCCGAAGGACACCGTAATAGCAATCAGCCCCAGCATTTT; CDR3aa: CASSPEGHRNSNQPQHF
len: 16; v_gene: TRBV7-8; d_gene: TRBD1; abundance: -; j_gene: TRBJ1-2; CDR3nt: TGTGCCAGCAGCTTAGCCCTAGGACAGGCTAACTATGGCTACACCTTC; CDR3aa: CASSLALGQANYGYTF
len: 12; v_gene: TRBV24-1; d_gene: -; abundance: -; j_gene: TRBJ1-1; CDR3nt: TGTGCCACCAACCGGGAGAACACTGAAGCTTTCTTT; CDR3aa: CATNRENTEAFF
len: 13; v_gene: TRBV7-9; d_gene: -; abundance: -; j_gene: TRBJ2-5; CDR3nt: TGTGCCAGCAGCTTAGATGGTGTGGAGACCCAGTACTTC; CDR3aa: CASSLDGVETQYF
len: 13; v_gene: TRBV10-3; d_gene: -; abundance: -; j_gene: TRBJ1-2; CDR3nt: TGTGCCATCACGGAAGGCAGCTTGAAAGGCTACACCTTC; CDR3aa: CAITEGSLKGYTF
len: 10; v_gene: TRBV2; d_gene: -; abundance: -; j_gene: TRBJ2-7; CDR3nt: TGTGCCAGCAAGGAGTACGAGCAGTACTTC; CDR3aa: CASKEYEQYF
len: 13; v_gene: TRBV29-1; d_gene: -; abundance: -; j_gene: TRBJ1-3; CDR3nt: TGCAGCGTTGGGTTAGCCTCTGGAAACACCATATATTTT; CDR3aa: CSVGLASGNTIYF
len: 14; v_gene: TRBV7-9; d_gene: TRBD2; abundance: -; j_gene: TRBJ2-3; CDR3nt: TGTGCCAGCAGCCTCGGACTAGCAGGAGATACGCAGTATTTT; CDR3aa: CASSLGLAGDTQYF
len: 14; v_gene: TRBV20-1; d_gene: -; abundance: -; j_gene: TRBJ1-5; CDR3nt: TGCAGTGCTAGAGATGTGGACCGTGATCAGCCCCAGCATTTT; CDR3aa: CSARDVDRDQPQHF
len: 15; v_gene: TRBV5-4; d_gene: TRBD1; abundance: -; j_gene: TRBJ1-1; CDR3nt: TGTGCCAGCAGCCCTCCGGGACAGTCTTACACTGAAGCTTTCTTT; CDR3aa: CASSPPGQSYTEAFF
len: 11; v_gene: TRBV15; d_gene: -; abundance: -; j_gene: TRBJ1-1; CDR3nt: TGTGCCACCAGCAGAGACACTGAAGCTTTCTTT; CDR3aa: CATSRDTEAFF
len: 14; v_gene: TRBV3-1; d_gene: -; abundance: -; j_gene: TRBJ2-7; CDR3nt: TGTGCCAGCAGCCCTGGGCCGGGGGCCTACGAGCAGTACTTC; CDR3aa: CASSPGPGAYEQYF
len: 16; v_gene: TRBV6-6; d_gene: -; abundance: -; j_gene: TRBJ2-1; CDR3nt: TGTGCCAGCAGTGGGGAGCCAGGGAGATCCTACAATGAGCAGTTCTTC; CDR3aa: CASSGEPGRSYNEQFF
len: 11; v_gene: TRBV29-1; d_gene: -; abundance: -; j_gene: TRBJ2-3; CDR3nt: TGCAGCGCCTTGGTCGCAGATACGCAGTATTTT; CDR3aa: CSALVADTQYF
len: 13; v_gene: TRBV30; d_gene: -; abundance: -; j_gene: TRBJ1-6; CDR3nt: TGTGCCTGGAGAAGCGGGGGTAATTCACCCCTCCACTTT; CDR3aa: CAWRSGGNSPLHF
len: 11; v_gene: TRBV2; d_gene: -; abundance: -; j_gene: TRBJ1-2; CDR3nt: TGTGCCAGCAGTGAACGTTATGGCTACACCTTC; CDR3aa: CASSERYGYTF
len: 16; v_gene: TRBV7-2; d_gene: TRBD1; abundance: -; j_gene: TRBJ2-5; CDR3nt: TGTGCCAGCAGCCCCAGACGGACAGGGGGCGCACAGACCCAGTACTTC; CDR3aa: CASSPRRTGGAQTQYF
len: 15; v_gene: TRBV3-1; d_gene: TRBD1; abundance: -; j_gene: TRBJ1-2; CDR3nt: TGTGCCAGCAGCCAATCATCGACAGGGACCTATGGCTACACCTTC; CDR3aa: CASSQSSTGTYGYTF
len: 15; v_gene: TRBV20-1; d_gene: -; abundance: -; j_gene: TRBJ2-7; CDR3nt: TGCAGTGCTAGCTCCCAGGGGGGGAATTCCTACGAGCAGTACTTC; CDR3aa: CSASSQGGNSYEQYF
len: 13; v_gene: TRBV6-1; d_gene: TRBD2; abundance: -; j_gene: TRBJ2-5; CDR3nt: TGTGCCAGCAAGCGGGGAGGCCAAGAGACCCAGTACTTC; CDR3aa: CASKRGGQETQYF
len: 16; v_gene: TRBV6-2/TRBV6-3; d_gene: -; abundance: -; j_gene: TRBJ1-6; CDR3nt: TGTGCCAGCAGTTACTCCCAGGGGTCCTATAATTCACCCCTCCACTTT; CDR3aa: CASSYSQGSYNSPLHF
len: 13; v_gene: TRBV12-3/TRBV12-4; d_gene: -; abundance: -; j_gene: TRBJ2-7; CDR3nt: TGTGCCAGCAGTTCGAACAGGGCCGACGAGCAGTACTTC; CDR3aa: CASSSNRADEQYF
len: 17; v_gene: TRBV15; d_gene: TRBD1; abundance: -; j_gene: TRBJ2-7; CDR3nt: TGTGCCACCAGCACCCTCCGGGAGACAGGGGGCCGTTACGAGCAGTACTTC; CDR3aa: CATSTLRETGGRYEQYF
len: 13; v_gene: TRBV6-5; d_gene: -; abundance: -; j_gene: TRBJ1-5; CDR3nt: TGTGCCAGCAGTGAGGACATCTTGTCGTCCCAGCATTTT; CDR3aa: CASSEDILSSQHF
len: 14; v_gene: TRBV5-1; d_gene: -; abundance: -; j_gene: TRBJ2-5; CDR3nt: TGCGCCAGCAGCCCCCATAGAGGAGGGGAGACCCAGTACTTC; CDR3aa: CASSPHRGGETQYF